This T cell receptor beta chain stems from a study of cytomegalovirus exposure and HLA in healthy donors. The study, taken as a whole, reports: A cluster of highly shared sequence variants was likely a sequencing artifact.

The PCR contained 60 Vbeta and 13 Jbeta primers. TCRdb's copy holds only in-frame clones and misses some; the assay was immunoSEQ multiplex PCR. The sample shows about 70,000 clones, and 2.4% sits with its ten largest clones. As to this clone: The antigen is undetermined.

V lost 6 bases, J lost 8 bases, and 8 bases stayed unmatched. The length of the CDR3 is 14 residues. Per germline, CDR1 MNHNS and CDR2 SASEGT. The receptor comes from a female donor in good health and CMV-seropositive. Sample: PBMCs. This chain uses TRBV6-1 with TRBJ1-1; 11 positions agree with TRBD1. CDR3 sequence: CASSGQGAGSEAFF. CDR3 nucleotide sequence: TGTGCCAGCAGCGGACAGGGGGCGGGCAGCGAAGCTTTCTTT.